Presented here are 4 T cell receptor beta chains from one specimen sequenced in a study of CXCR3-negative and CXCR3-positive naive CD8 T cells. 5' RACE with UMI labels generated the TRB cDNA libraries. TCRdb re-called the 5' RACE reads and catalogs CDR3 proteins one per entry, DNA excluded. The listing records tens of thousands of distinct CDR3 sequences. These receptors are not linked to any known antigen. Whole-study results and caveats: For CXCR3-positive naive cells, TRB CDR3s were more hydrophobic than those of CXCR3-negative naive cells.

Sample: naive CXCR3+ CD8+ T cells from blood. This sample's subset: CD45RO-CCR7+CD27+CD95- naive CD8+ T cells expressing CXCR3 (TNR3+). Receptors originate from a human donor in good health. Some clones in this sample may be carry-over from other donors' samples.

The chain has TRBV5-1 and TRBJ2-7; TCRdb designates TRBD1, a call that cannot be tested without DNA. Germline-derived CDR1 and CDR2 are SGHRS and YFSETQ. This CDR3 spans 15 amino acids. This CDR3 reads CASSQTGTGNYEQYF.

The J gene is TRBJ2-5, the V gene TRBV28; TCRdb's D call, TRBD2, is unchecked because there is no DNA. The CDR3 runs to 15 residues. Germline CDR1 MDHEN, CDR2 SYDVKM. CDR3: CASSLGAGKYETQYF.

The chain recombines TRBV5-6 with TRBJ2-5; TCRdb outputs TRBD2, but without DNA this stays unchecked. The germline V gene has CDR1 SGHDT and CDR2 YYEEEE. The CDR3 is made up of 16 amino acids. This CDR3 reads CASSFRRGGRWETQYF.

The chain joins TRBV6-2 or TRBV6-3 to TRBJ2-1; absent DNA, TCRdb's TRBD2 call cannot be checked. Germline V CDR1 and CDR2: MNHEY, SVGEGT. The CDR3 contains 20 residues. The CDR3 sequence is CASSFRPGLAPNVAREEQFF.